The text below deals with one T cell receptor (beta chain). The antigen remains unidentified. The germline gene is not matched at one end of the junction; a read error may be the cause. The assay was immunoSEQ multiplex PCR, and TCRdb's table has in-frame clones only and misses some. The profile covers approximately 170,000 clones, with about 85% appearing a single time and about 4.4% taken by the ten largest. This sample was taken from a study of lymphopenia after photon versus proton radiotherapy. The CDR3 is made up of 11 amino acids. Germline lookup yields CDR1 SGHAT and CDR2 FQNNGV. Study-wide results and caveats: Under photons, naive T cells and diversity fell while effector/memory populations rose. Oligoclonal CD8+ Temra expansion after nadir drove photon patients' diversity drop. A bigger post-nadir fall in TCR diversity correlated inversely with survival time in deceased patients.

Sequencing used peripheral blood, obtained from a patient treated with photon-based radiotherapy. The receptor was isolated from a man aged 45-60 years with gastric cancer. The V and J genes are TRBV11-2 and TRBJ1-2; D remains unclear. CDR3 nucleotides: TGTGCCAGCAGCTTAGAGGTTACTTCGTTCTTC. Its protein is CASSLEVTSFF.